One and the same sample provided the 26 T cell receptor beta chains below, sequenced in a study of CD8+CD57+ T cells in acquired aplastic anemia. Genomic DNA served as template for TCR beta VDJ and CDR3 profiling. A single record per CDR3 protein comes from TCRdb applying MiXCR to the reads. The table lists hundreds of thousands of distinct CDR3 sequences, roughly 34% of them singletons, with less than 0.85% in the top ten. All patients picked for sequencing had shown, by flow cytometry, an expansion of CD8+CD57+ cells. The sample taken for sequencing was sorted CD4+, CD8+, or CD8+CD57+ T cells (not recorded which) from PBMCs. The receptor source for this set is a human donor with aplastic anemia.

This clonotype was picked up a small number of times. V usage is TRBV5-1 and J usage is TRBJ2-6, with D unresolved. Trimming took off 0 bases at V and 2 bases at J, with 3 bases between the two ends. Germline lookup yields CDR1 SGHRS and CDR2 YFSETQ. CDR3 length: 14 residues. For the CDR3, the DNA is TGCGCCAGCAGCTTGGGTCCTGGGGCCAACGTCCTGACTTTC. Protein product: CASSLGPGANVLTF.

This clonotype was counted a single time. For the CDR3, the DNA is TGCGCCAGCAGCCCACAGACAGGGGCCAACTATGGCTACACCTTC. It codes for CASSPQTGANYGYTF. V usage is TRBV4-1 and J usage is TRBJ1-2, with 8 bases aligning to TRBD1. V gave up 4 bases and J gave up 2 bases; unmatched junction bases: 6. Germline V gene data show CDR1 as MGHRA and CDR2 as YSYEKL. This CDR3 is 15 amino acids long.

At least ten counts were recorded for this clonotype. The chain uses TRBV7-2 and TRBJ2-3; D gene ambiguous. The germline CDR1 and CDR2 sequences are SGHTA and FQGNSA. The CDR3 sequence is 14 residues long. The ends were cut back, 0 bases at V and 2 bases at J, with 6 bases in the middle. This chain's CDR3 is CASSLAPSTDTQYF. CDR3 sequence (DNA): TGTGCCAGCAGCTTAGCGCCCTCCACAGATACGCAGTATTTT.

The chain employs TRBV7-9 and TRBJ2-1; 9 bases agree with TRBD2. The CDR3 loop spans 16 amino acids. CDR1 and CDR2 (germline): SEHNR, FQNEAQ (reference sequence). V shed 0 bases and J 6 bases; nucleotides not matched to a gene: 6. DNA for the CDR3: TGTGCCAGCAGCTTAGCAGCGGGAGGTCCGAGCAATGAGCAGTTCTTC. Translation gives CASSLAAGGPSNEQFF.

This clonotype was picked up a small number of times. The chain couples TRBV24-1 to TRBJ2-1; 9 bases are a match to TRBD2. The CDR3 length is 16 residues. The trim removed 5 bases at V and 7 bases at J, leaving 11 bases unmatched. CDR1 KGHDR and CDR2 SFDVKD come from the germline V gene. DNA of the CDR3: TGTGCCACCAGTGCGACTAGCGGTACGAAGGGGAATGAGCAGTTCTTC. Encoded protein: CATSATSGTKGNEQFF.

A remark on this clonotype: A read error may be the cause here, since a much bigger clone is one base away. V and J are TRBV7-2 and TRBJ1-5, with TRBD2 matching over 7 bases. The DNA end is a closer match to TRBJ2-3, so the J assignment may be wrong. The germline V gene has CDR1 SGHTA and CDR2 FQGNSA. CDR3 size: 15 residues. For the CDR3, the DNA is TGTGCCAGCAGCTTCGACGGCGGGAGCAATCAGCCCCAGTATTTT. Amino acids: CASSFDGGSNQPQYF.

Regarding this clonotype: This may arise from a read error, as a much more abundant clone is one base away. The CDR3 sequence is CASSLVGQFLYTF. The CDR3 DNA reads as TGTGCCAGCAGCTTGGTGGGACAGTTTCTCTACACCTTC. The chain recombines TRBV5-8 with TRBJ1-2, with TRBD1 matching 7 bases. Trimming took 0 bases from V and 10 from J; bases not matched to a gene: 6. Germline V gene data show CDR1 as SGHTS and CDR2 as YDEGEE. There are 13 residues in the CDR3.

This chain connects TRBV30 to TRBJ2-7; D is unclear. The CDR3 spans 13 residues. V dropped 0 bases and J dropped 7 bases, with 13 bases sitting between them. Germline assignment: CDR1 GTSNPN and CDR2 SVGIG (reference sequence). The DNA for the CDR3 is TGTGCCTGGAGTGTCGGGCCGATGCGAGAGCAGTACTTC. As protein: CAWSVGPMREQYF.

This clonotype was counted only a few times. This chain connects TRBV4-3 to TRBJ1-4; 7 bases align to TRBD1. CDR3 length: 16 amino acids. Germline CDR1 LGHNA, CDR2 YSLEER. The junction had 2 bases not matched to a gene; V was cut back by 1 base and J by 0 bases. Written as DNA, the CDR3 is TGCGCCAGCAGCCAAGGACAGGGAGCAACTAATGAAAAACTGTTTTTT. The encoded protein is CASSQGQGATNEKLFF.

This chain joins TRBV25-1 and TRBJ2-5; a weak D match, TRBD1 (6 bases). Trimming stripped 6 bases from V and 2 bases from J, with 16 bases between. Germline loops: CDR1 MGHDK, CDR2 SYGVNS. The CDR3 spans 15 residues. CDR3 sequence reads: CASSLVPGQQETQYF. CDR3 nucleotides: TGTGCCAGCAGCTTAGTTCCCGGACAGCAAGAGACCCAGTACTTC.

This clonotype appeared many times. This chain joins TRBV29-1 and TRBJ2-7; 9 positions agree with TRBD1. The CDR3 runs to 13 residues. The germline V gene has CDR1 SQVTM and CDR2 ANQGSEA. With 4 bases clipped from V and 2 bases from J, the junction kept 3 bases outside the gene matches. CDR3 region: CSVADRGPYEQYF. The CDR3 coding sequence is TGCAGCGTTGCGGACAGGGGCCCCTACGAGCAGTACTTC.

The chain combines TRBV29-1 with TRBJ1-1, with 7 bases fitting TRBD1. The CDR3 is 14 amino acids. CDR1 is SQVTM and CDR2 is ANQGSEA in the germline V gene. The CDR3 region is CSAAPGGVVPEAFF. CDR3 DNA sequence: TGCAGTGCTGCCCCAGGGGGGGTAGTACCTGAAGCTTTCTTT.

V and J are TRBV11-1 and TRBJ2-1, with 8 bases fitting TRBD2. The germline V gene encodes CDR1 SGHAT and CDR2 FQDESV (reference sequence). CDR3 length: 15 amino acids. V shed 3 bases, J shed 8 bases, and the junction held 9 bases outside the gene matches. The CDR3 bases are TGTGCCAGCAGCTTGACTAGCGCGGGATGGTATGAGCAGTTCTTC. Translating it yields CASSLTSAGWYEQFF.

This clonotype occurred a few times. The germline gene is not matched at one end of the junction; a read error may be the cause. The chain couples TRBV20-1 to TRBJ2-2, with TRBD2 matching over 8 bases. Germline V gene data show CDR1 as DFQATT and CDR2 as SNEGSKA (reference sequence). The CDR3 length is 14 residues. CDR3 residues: CGATAGENTGELFF. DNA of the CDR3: TGCGGTGCAACAGCGGGAGAAAACACCGGGGAGCTGTTTTTT.

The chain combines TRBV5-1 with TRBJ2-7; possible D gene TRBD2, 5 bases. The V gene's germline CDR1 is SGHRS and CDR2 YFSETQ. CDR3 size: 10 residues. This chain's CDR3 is CASVRAEQYF. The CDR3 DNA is TGCGCTAGCGTAAGGGCCGAGCAGTACTTC.

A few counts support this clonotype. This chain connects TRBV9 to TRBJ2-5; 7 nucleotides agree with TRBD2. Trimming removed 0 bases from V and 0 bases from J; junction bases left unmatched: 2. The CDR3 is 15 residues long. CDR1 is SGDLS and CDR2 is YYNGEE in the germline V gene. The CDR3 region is CASSVATSHQETQYF. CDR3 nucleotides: TGTGCCAGCAGCGTAGCGACTAGCCACCAAGAGACCCAGTACTTC.

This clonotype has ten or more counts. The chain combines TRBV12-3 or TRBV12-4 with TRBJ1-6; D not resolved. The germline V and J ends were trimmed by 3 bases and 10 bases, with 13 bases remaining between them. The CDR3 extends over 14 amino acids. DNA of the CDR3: TGTGCCAGCAGTTTGGTAGTTGGACCGTCACCCCTCCACTTT. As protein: CASSLVVGPSPLHF.

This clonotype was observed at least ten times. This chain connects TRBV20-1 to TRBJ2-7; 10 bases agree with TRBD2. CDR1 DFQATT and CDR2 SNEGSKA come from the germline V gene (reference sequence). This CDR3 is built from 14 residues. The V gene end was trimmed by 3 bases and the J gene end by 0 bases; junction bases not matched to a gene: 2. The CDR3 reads CSASGTSVSYEQYF. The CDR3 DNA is TGCAGTGCTAGTGGGACTAGCGTCTCCTACGAGCAGTACTTC.

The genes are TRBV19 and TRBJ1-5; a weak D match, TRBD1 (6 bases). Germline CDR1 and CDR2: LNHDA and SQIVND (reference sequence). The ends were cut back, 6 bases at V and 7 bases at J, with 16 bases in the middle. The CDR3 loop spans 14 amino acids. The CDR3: CASRGAGTEQPQHF. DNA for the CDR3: TGTGCCAGTAGGGGGGCAGGCACGGAACAGCCCCAGCATTTT.

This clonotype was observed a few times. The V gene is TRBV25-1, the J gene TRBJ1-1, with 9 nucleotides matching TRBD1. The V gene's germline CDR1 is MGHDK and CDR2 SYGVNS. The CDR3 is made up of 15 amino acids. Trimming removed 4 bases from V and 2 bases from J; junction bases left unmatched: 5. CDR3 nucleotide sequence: TGTGCCAGCAGTGCCACGGACAGGGGAAACACTGAAGCTTTCTTT. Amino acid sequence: CASSATDRGNTEAFF.

This CDR3 is CASSESEGSGEQYF. CDR3 DNA: TGCGCCAGCAGTGAGTCGGAGGGAAGTGGCGAGCAGTACTTC. The gene calls are TRBV10-2 and TRBJ2-7, with D tentatively TRBD2 (6 bases). The CDR3 runs 14 residues. Per the germline V gene, CDR1 is WSHSY and CDR2 is SAAADI. V lost 0 bases and J lost 6, with 12 bases in between.

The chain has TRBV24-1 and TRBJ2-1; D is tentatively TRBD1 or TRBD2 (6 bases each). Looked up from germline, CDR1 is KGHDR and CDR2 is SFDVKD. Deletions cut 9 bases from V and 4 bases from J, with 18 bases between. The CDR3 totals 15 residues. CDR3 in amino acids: CATRGAGTRYNEQFF. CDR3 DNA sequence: TGTGCCACCCGAGGTGCGGGGACACGTTACAATGAGCAGTTCTTC.

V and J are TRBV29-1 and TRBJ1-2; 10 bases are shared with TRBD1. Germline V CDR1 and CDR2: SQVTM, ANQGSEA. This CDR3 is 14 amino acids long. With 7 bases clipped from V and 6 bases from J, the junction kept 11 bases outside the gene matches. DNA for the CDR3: TGCAGCGCCGAACGAGGGACAGGGGAGGATGGCTACACCTTC. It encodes CSAERGTGEDGYTF.

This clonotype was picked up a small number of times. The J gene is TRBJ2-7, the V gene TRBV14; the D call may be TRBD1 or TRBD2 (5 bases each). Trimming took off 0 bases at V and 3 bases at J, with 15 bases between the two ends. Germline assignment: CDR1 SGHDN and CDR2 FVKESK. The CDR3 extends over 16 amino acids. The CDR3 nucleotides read TGTGCCAGCAGCCAAGATGACTTGTGGGGGAGCTACGAGCAGTACTTC. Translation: CASSQDDLWGSYEQYF.

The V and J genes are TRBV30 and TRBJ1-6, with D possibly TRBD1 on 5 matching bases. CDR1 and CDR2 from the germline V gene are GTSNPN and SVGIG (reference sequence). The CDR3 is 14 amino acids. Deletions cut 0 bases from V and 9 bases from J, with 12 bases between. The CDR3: CAWSVNARVSPLHF. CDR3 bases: TGTGCCTGGAGTGTAAACGCCAGGGTTTCACCCCTCCACTTT.

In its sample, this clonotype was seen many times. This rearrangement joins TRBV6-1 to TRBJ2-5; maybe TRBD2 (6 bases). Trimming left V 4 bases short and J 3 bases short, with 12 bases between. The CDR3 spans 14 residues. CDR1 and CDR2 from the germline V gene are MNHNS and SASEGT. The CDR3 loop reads CASSGSGLKETQYF. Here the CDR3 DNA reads TGTGCCAGCAGTGGATCGGGACTGAAAGAGACCCAGTACTTC.